The source of this T cell receptor (beta chain) is a study of T cells expressing NK-cell markers. Overall study: The TCR beta repertoires were obtained from sorted CD3+CD56+NKG2C+, CD3+CD56+NKG2C- and CD3+CD56-NKG2C+ T cells. Eight donors were sequenced, seven testing HCMV-seropositive and one testing seronegative.

5'RACE template switching with UMIs generated TCR beta cDNA. TCRdb reprocessed the 5' RACE reads and reports one entry per CDR3 protein, with no DNA. This listing includes hundreds of thousands of distinct CDR3 sequences. The CDR3 contains 16 residues. CDR1 and CDR2 (germline): SGHDN, FVKESK. J is TRBJ2-2 and V is TRBV14; TCRdb names TRBD1, which stays unverified in the absence of DNA. The sequenced sample was blood T cells: a sorted CD56 or NKG2C T cell subset, CD4+ or CD8+ T cells, or bulk PBMC T cells (not recorded which). The TCR comes from a woman between 18 and 69 years old in good health. CDR3 sequence reads: CASSLGGGAYFGELFF.